Presented here are 27 T cell receptor beta chains from one specimen sequenced in a study of shared clonotypes between healthy human individuals. Here immunoSEQ multiplex PCR was the method, and the copy in TCRdb shows in-frame clones only, minus some. The top ten clones hold roughly 50% of a sample with about 92,000 clones, over 60% of them seen once. Specimen: memory CD8+ T cells sorted from blood. Regarding subset: CD45RO+ cells pooled with CCR7-negative TemRA cells. The receptor source for this set is a young man in good health.

The rearrangement links TRBV2 to TRBJ2-7, with D uncertain. CDR3 length equals 14 residues. Per the germline V gene, CDR1 is SNHLY and CDR2 is FYNNEI. V was trimmed by 8 bases and J by 0 bases, leaving 14 bases between them. CDR3 nucleotide sequence: TGTGCCAGCGGTATAGGCAGGCACTCCTACGAGCAGTACTTC. Amino acids: CASGIGRHSYEQYF.

V is TRBV2 and J is TRBJ2-5; D might be TRBD2 (5 bases). Germline assignment: CDR1 SNHLY and CDR2 FYNNEI. CDR3 length: 15 amino acids. V dropped 6 bases and J dropped 7 bases, with 21 bases sitting between them. CDR3 sequence: CASSPHGGSGATQYF. The CDR3, as DNA: TGTGCCAGCAGCCCCCATGGCGGGTCCGGCGCGACCCAGTACTTC.

J is TRBJ2-6 and V is TRBV1; the table's TRBD2 call for D was not verified on the DNA. TRBV1 is termed a pseudogene. The CDR3 is 17 amino acids. The CDR3 region is CTISYGSSQSRANVLTF. As DNA, the CDR3 is TGCACCATCAGCTACGGGAGTTCACAAAGTCGGGCCAACGTCCTGACTTTC.

This chain joins TRBV13 and TRBJ2-7; 8 bases agree with TRBD1. V shed 1 base and J 0 bases; nucleotides not matched to a gene: 5. This CDR3 is 16 amino acids long. Germline CDR1 reads PRHDT; CDR2 reads FYEKMQ (reference sequence). In DNA, the CDR3 is TGTGCCAGCAGCTTAGCACAGGGGGTGAGCTCCTACGAGCAGTACTTC. Translation gives CASSLAQGVSSYEQYF.

J is TRBJ2-1 and V is TRBV5-6; possible D gene TRBD2, 5 bases. V dropped 4 bases and J dropped 11 bases, with 10 bases sitting between them. Germline assignment: CDR1 SGHDT and CDR2 YYEEEE. The CDR3 totals 11 residues. The DNA for the CDR3 is TGTGCCAGCAGCCGAGGGATCCAGCAGTTCTTC. This translates into CASSRGIQQFF. The full variable domain, its missing parts supplied by reference TRBV5-6 and TRBJ2-1, is DAGVTQSPTHLIKTRGQQVTLRCSPKSGHDTVSWYQQALGQGPQFIFQYYEEEERQRGNFPDRFSGHQFPNYSSELNVNALLLGDSALYLCASSRGIQQFFGPGTRLTVL.

The genes are TRBV7-2 and TRBJ2-5; D gene ambiguous. This CDR3 contains 12 residues. Trimming removed 1 base at V and 5 bases at J, with 5 bases between. In germline, CDR1 is SGHTA, CDR2 FQGNSA. As DNA, the CDR3 is TGTGCCAGCAGCTTAGATCGGGAGACCCAGTACTTC. Its translation: CASSLDRETQYF.

The chain carries TRBV5-1 and TRBJ2-5; 9 bases are shared with TRBD1. From germline, CDR1 is SGHRS and CDR2 YFSETQ. CDR3 length: 15 amino acids. V trimming: 4 bases; J trimming: 4 bases; junction bases outside the gene matches: 8. In DNA, the CDR3 is TGCGCCAGCAGCCCCGAAACAGGGGGCTTAGAGACCCAGTACTTC. It yields the protein CASSPETGGLETQYF. Supplemented by reference TRBV5-1 and TRBJ2-5, the full variable domain reads KAGVTQTPRYLIKTRGQQVTLSCSPISGHRSVSWYQQTPGQGLQFLFEYFSETQRNKGNFPGRFSGRQFSNSRSEMNVSTLELGDSALYLCASSPETGGLETQYFGPGTRLLVL.

The V call is TRBV12-5, the J call TRBJ2-7, with no clear D. This CDR3 has 16 residues. Looked up from germline, CDR1 is LGHNT and CDR2 is FRNRAP. The V and J ends lost 3 bases and 3 bases respectively, with 18 bases between them. The CDR3 sequence is CASGFLRGFIGYEQYF. CDR3 nucleotides: TGTGCTAGTGGTTTCTTGCGTGGGTTTATAGGCTACGAGCAGTACTTC.

V and J are TRBV25-1 and TRBJ1-1, with 8 positions matching TRBD1. The trim removed 6 bases at V and 3 bases at J, leaving 3 bases unmatched. CDR1 and CDR2 from the germline V gene are MGHDK and SYGVNS. CDR3 length: 13 amino acids. The CDR3 sequence is CASSHRGDTEAFF. In nucleotides, the CDR3 is TGTGCCAGCAGCCACAGGGGGGACACTGAAGCTTTCTTT.

The chain links TRBV4-1 to TRBJ1-5, with a possible D match to TRBD1 (6 bases). With 5 bases removed from V and 5 bases from J, the gap between germline ends came to 10 bases. The germline CDR1 and CDR2 sequences are MGHRA and YSYEKL. This CDR3 has 13 residues. CDR3 loop: CASSWEGDQPQHF. CDR3 nucleotide sequence: TGCGCCAGCAGCTGGGAGGGGGATCAGCCCCAGCATTTT.

The CDR3 DNA reads as TGTGCCAGCAGCGCGTTGAGATCGGGACTTTACAATGAGCAGTTCTTC. Translated: CASSALRSGLYNEQFF. The chain has TRBV28 and TRBJ2-1, with D maybe TRBD2 (6 bases). This CDR3 comprises 16 residues. CDR1 is MDHEN and CDR2 is SYDVKM in the germline V gene. Between the trimmed V and J ends, which lost 6 bases and 4 bases, there was a span of 19 bases.

J is TRBJ2-7 and V is TRBV10-3; 9 bases map to TRBD1. The germline gives CDR1 ENHRY, CDR2 SYGVKD. The CDR3 extends over 12 amino acids. V lost 10 bases to trimming and J lost 3 bases; unmatched junction nucleotides: 4. CDR3 protein: CATGTGSYEQYF. The DNA of the CDR3 is TGTGCCACAGGGACAGGGAGCTACGAGCAGTACTTC.

The chain joins TRBV5-1 to TRBJ2-2, with D perhaps matching TRBD1 or TRBD2 (5 bases each). The V end lost 2 bases, the J end lost 0 bases, and 14 bases lay between the germline ends. Germline-derived CDR1 and CDR2 are SGHRS and YFSETQ. The CDR3 loop spans 17 amino acids. The CDR3 nucleotides are TGCGCCAGCAGCTTCGCGGGTAAAGGGGCGAACACCGGGGAGCTGTTTTTT. It specifies CASSFAGKGANTGELFF.

This chain joins TRBV27 and TRBJ1-5; 9 bases are shared with TRBD1. CDR1 and CDR2 (germline): MNHEY, SMNVEV (reference sequence). This CDR3 has 15 residues. J gave up 8 bases and V 9 bases, and 14 bases lay outside the gene matches. The CDR3 DNA reads as TGTGCCAGTAACCTACAGGGGGCGCGTGAGAAGCCCCAGCATTTT. This sequence encodes CASNLQGAREKPQHF.

This chain uses TRBV5-4 with TRBJ2-3, with 11 bases identical to TRBD2. The ends lost 3 bases at V and 1 base at J; junction bases unmatched: 7. CDR1 and CDR2 (germline): SGHNT, YYREEE (reference sequence). This CDR3 comprises 17 residues. The CDR3 reads CASSSFLSGRGTDTQYF. The CDR3 bases are TGTGCCAGCAGCTCCTTCCTTAGCGGGAGGGGCACAGATACGCAGTATTTT.

This clone was found a few times. The V gene is TRBV6-5, the J gene TRBJ2-7; D unresolved. The germline V and J ends were trimmed by 6 bases and 3 bases, with 9 bases remaining between them. Per the germline V gene, CDR1 is MNHEY and CDR2 is SVGAGI. This CDR3 has 12 residues. CDR3 residues: CASSPDVYEQYF. The CDR3 DNA follows: TGTGCCAGCAGCCCGGACGTCTACGAGCAGTACTTC.

This clone was detected ten times or more. The V gene is TRBV7-2, the J gene TRBJ2-1, with D unresolved. Germline lookup yields CDR1 SGHTA and CDR2 FQGNSA. Trimming removed 5 bases at V and 6 bases at J, with 5 bases between. This CDR3 is built from 11 residues. In DNA, the CDR3 is TGTGCCAGCAGCGTGAGCAATGAGCAGTTCTTC. It translates to CASSVSNEQFF. The full variable domain, rest sourced from reference TRBV7-2 and TRBJ2-1, is GAGVSQSPSNKVTEKGKDVELRCDPISGHTALYWYRQSLGQGLEFLIYFQGNSAPDKSGLPSDRFSAERTGGSVSTLTIQRTQQEDSAVYLCASSVSNEQFFGPGTRLTVL.

This sequence joins TRBV7-9 and TRBJ2-2; D unclear. The V gene lost 1 base and the J gene lost 6 bases, with 3 bases spanning the gap. The germline CDR1 and CDR2 sequences are SEHNR and FQNEAQ (reference sequence). This CDR3 comprises 12 residues. The CDR3: CASSLDAGELFF. In DNA, the CDR3 is TGTGCCAGCAGCTTAGATGCCGGGGAGCTGTTTTTT. Together with reference TRBV7-9 and TRBJ2-2, the CDR3 gives the full variable domain: DTGVSQNPRHKITKRGQNVTFRCDPISEHNRLYWYRQTLGQGPEFLTYFQNEAQLEKSRLLSDRFSAERPKGSFSTLEIQRTEQGDSAMYLCASSLDAGELFFGEGSRLTVL.

In its sample, this clone was seen many times. This sample includes further DNA sequences coding for the same CDR3. The V call is TRBV5-1, the J call TRBJ1-5; D is undetermined. The CDR3 is made up of 15 amino acids. Trimming left V 0 bases short and J 0 bases short, with 7 bases between. Per the germline V gene, CDR1 is SGHRS and CDR2 is YFSETQ. As DNA, the CDR3 is TGCGCCAGCAGCTTGGGACCGGCTAGCAATCAGCCCCAGCATTTT. It translates to CASSLGPASNQPQHF.

This clone came up many times. The chain links TRBV27 to TRBJ1-1; tentative D call: TRBD1 (5 bases). From germline, CDR1 is MNHEY and CDR2 SMNVEV (reference sequence). The V end lost 3 bases, the J end lost 10 bases, and 12 bases lay between the germline ends. CDR3 length: 12 amino acids. CDR3 in DNA: TGTGCCAGCAGTTTGCAGGGCCAGGGAGCTTTCTTT. It translates to CASSLQGQGAFF.

The sample holds one count of this clone. The rearrangement links TRBV14 to TRBJ1-4, with D possibly matching TRBD1 (5 bases). V was cut by 0 bases and J by 2 bases, with 13 bases left in between. CDR1 is SGHDN, CDR2 FVKESK, per germline. This CDR3 is built from 17 residues. In DNA, the CDR3 is TGTGCCAGCAGCCAAGATTTCCCAGGGCTTACTAATGAAAAACTGTTTTTT. Translated, it gives CASSQDFPGLTNEKLFF.

DNA for the CDR3: TGTGCCAGCAGTTCCGGACAAGTAGAGACCCAGTACTTC. Translation gives CASSSGQVETQYF. The V call is TRBV27, the J call TRBJ2-5, with a weak D call TRBD1 (5 bases). This CDR3 contains 13 residues. V was cut by 4 bases and J by 4 bases, with 10 bases left in between. Germline values: CDR1 MNHEY, CDR2 SMNVEV (reference sequence).

Many counts were recorded for this clone. The chain joins TRBV6-5 to TRBJ2-1; either TRBD1 or TRBD2 may fit D (7 bases each). V shed 5 bases and J shed 4 bases, with 12 bases lying between them. The germline V gene has CDR1 MNHEY and CDR2 SVGAGI. This CDR3 spans 14 amino acids. The CDR3 loop is CASSPQGGYNEQFF. CDR3 bases: TGTGCCAGCAGTCCGCAGGGGGGGTACAATGAGCAGTTCTTC.

This clone was recorded only once. The J gene is TRBJ2-2, the V gene TRBV7-2, with a possible D match to TRBD2 (6 bases). The CDR3 runs to 15 residues. Trimming removed 6 bases at V and 2 bases at J, with 13 bases between. Germline loops: CDR1 SGHTA, CDR2 FQGNSA. The CDR3 reads CASRAFGGNTGELFF. CDR3 bases: TGTGCCAGCAGGGCTTTCGGGGGTAACACCGGGGAGCTGTTTTTT.

This clone was seen a few times. The V and J genes are TRBV6-5 and TRBJ2-4; D gene ambiguous. Germline values: CDR1 MNHEY, CDR2 SVGAGI. Trimming removed 5 bases at V and 7 bases at J, with 12 bases between. This CDR3 has 13 residues. CDR3: CASSEAPGNIQYF. The CDR3 DNA reads as TGTGCCAGCAGTGAAGCCCCGGGCAACATTCAGTACTTC.

The chain links TRBV6-1 to TRBJ1-1; D remains ambiguous. V dropped 7 bases and J dropped 1 base, with 13 bases sitting between them. CDR3 length: 14 amino acids. Germline-derived CDR1 and CDR2 are MNHNS and SASEGT. As DNA, the CDR3 is TGTGCCAGCACAGTCGTTTTCCAGAACACTGAAGCTTTCTTT. Residues: CASTVVFQNTEAFF.

The chain joins TRBV2 to TRBJ2-2, with 7 bases lining up with TRBD1. Germline lookup yields CDR1 SNHLY and CDR2 FYNNEI. The CDR3 is made up of 14 amino acids. The V and J ends lost 6 bases and 5 bases, in that order; junction bases with no gene match: 6. The CDR3 DNA follows: TGTGCCAGCAGAGACAGGGTGTTGACCGGGGAGCTGTTTTTT. Amino acid sequence: CASRDRVLTGELFF.